This T cell receptor beta chain was captured in a study of cytomegalovirus exposure and HLA in healthy donors. Study information: Clustering assigned about 79% of the roughly 380 genotyped donors to the Caucasian-associated ancestry cluster.

The V gene end was trimmed by 3 bases and the J gene end by 5 bases; junction bases not matched to a gene: 7. This CDR3 region has 14 residues. Germline CDR1 LNHDA, CDR2 SQIVND (reference sequence). Study conclusions and caveats: With later analysis, a missense DCLRE1C variant became linked to TCR beta V- and J-gene trimming.

About this clone itself: The antigen remains unidentified.

The study ran its PCR with 60 Vbeta and 13 Jbeta primers. Assay: immunoSEQ multiplex PCR; the TCRdb copy retains only in-frame clones and omits some. Seen here are fewer than 200,000 clones, less than 80% observed once, and the top ten hold approximately 0.7%. The TCR comes from a woman aged 40 to 55 in good health and CMV-seronegative. The rearrangement joins TRBV19 to TRBJ2-7; 7 positions agree with TRBD2. The sample was PBMCs. CDR3 nucleotides: TGTGCCAGTAGTATCAGGGAGGGGATCGACGAGCAGTACTTC. This encodes CASSIREGIDEQYF. The full variable domain, rest sourced from reference TRBV19 and TRBJ2-7, is DGGITQSPKYLFRKEGQNVTLSCEQNLNHDAMYWYRQDPGQGLRLIYYSQIVNDFQKGDIAEGYSVSREKKESFPLTVTSAQKNPTAFYLCASSIREGIDEQYFGPGTRLTVT.